Listed below are T cell receptor beta chains from one sample, sequenced in a study of CD8 T cells in Susac syndrome. TCRdb reprocessed the immunoSEQ multiplex PCR reads with MiXCR, giving one entry per CDR3 protein. The repertoire has more than 40,000 distinct CDR3 sequences, approximately 93% of them found once; the top ten carry about 0.54%. The sample taken for sequencing was CD8+ T cells from PBMCs. The receptors derive from a human donor in good health. CDR3s include the opening cysteine and the closing phenylalanine or tryptophan. A D gene is named only where the DNA matches it firmly. Clone size appears in some rows only: once, few, many, or a class for an expanded clone.

>NA|TRBV29-1|TRBJ2-3|TRBD2
TGCAGCGTTGAGCCGGGACTAGCGGATAACTGGGGGGATACGCAGTATTTT
CSVEPGLADNWGDTQYF
>NA|TRBV5-4|TRBJ2-1|TRBD2
TGTGCCAGCAGCCGGGACTACGAGAACTACAATGAGCAGTTCTTC
CASSRDYENYNEQFF
>NA|TRBV28|TRBJ2-7|NA
TGTGCCAGCAGTTTTTCCCGGGACGGTCCCTACGAGCAGTACTTC
CASSFSRDGPYEQYF
>NA|TRBV10-3|TRBJ2-7|TRBD1
TGTGCCATCAGCGCGGGTTCGGGACAGGGGTTCTACGAGCAGTACTTC
CAISAGSGQGFYEQYF
>NA|TRBV2|TRBJ2-7|NA
TGTGCCAGCAGGCGGGCGGGGGAGCAGTACTTC
CASRRAGEQYF
>few|TRBV7-6|TRBJ2-7|NA
TGTGCCAGCAGCTTAGCGAGTGGGTTCGCGAGCTACGAGCAGTACTTC
CASSLASGFASYEQYF
>once|TRBV5-6|TRBJ1-2|NA
TGTGCCAGCAGCCCCTCTCCCGGGCCTCCAAATGGCTACACCTTC
CASSPSPGPPNGYTF
>few|TRBV27|TRBJ2-1|NA
TGTGCCAGCACTAGGGGTAGCTCCTACAATGAGCAGTTCTTC
CASTRGSSYNEQFF
>NA|TRBV29-1|TRBJ2-1|NA
TGCAGCGGCCGGGTCGCACAGGATGAGCAGTTCTTC
CSGRVAQDEQFF
>NA|TRBV29-1|TRBJ2-7|NA
TGCAGCGTTGAGGGCAGCCACGAGCAGTACTTC
CSVEGSHEQYF
>NA|TRBV19|TRBJ1-3|NA
TGTGCCAGTAGTAGAGAGTTCGACAGCGACGAAAACACCATATATTTT
CASSREFDSDENTIYF
>NA|TRBV14|TRBJ2-7|NA
TGTGCCAGCAGCCAAGTGACGGGCGAGCAGTACTTC
CASSQVTGEQYF
>NA|TRBV19|TRBJ1-2|NA
TGTGCCAGTAGTGTCGACGCCATCTACGGCTACACCTTC
CASSVDAIYGYTF
>NA|TRBV27|TRBJ2-7|NA
TGTGCCAGCAGTTCCCCCTACGAGCAGTACTTC
CASSSPYEQYF
>NA|TRBV5-1|TRBJ2-7|NA
TGCGCCAGCAGCTTGGCCCGGGGGAACGAGCAGTACTTC
CASSLARGNEQYF
>NA|TRBV29-1|TRBJ1-1|NA
TGCAGCGTTGGGGACACTGAAGCTTTCTTT
CSVGDTEAFF
>NA|TRBV15|TRBJ2-4|NA
TGTGCCACCAGCGGGCGCGGCGGGTACAAAAACATTCAGTACTTC
CATSGRGGYKNIQYF
>NA|TRBV6-5|TRBJ1-5|TRBD1
TGTGCCAGCAGGTCAGGACAGGCCAATCAGCCCCAGCATTTT
CASRSGQANQPQHF
>NA|TRBV2|TRBJ2-1|TRBD2
TGTGCCAGCCAAGGGCGGGAGGGCCTCGGAGATGAGCAGTTCTTC
CASQGREGLGDEQFF
>NA|TRBV27|TRBJ2-5|TRBD1
TGTGCCAGCATAGGGACAGGGGAAGAGACCCAGTACTTC
CASIGTGEETQYF
>NA|TRBV28|TRBJ2-7|NA
TGTGCCAGCAGTTTAGGGGTCGATTGGGACTACGAGCAGTACTTC
CASSLGVDWDYEQYF
>NA|TRBV14|TRBJ1-1|NA
TGTGCCAGCAGCCTCAGGGTTTGGACGGGGACTGAAGCTTTCTTT
CASSLRVWTGTEAFF
>NA|TRBV5-1|TRBJ2-7|NA
TGCGCCAGCAGCCTTGGACGGGGCCCTTCCTACGAGCAGTACTTC
CASSLGRGPSYEQYF